A few counts support the clone carrying this T cell receptor beta chain. Its antigen is unknown. With 0 bases removed from V and 7 bases from J, the gap between germline ends came to 12 bases. Germline assignment: CDR1 DFQATT and CDR2 SNEGSKA (reference sequence). The CDR3 consists of 13 residues. Via MiXCR, TCRdb re-called the reads, giving one row per CDR3 protein. The sample has about 360,000 distinct CDR3 sequences, over 15% seen once. The data were obtained in a study of T cell repertoires in cytomegalovirus infection. Notes on the study in general: Clonotypes of TCR beta that were HLA-C-restricted and CMV-specific dominated the ex vivo response.

V is TRBV20-1 and J is TRBJ1-2; D not resolved. The sequenced material came from PBMCs. This receptor was taken from a human donor in good health (CMV status not recorded). Some clones in this sample may be carry-over from other donors' samples. CDR3 sequence: CSARDHGIAGYTF. The CDR3 region has the DNA TGCAGTGCTAGAGATCACGGGATTGCTGGCTACACCTTC.